A single sample gave rise to the 29 T cell receptor beta chains below, sequenced in a study of blood T cell repertoires in COVID-19. Assay used: immunoSEQ multiplex PCR; TCRdb lists only in-frame clones, some missing. Among some 140,000 clones, around 83% were seen once, and the ten largest hold 25% to 30%. The sample was peripheral blood. Every receptor here comes from a woman in her fifties or sixties with acute or convalescent COVID-19.

CDR3 region: CAISPGTSGGTGELFF. The CDR3 DNA is TGTGCCATCAGTCCAGGGACTAGCGGGGGCACCGGGGAGCTGTTTTTT. The chain couples TRBV10-3 to TRBJ2-2, with TRBD2 matching 14 bases. The V gene's germline CDR1 is ENHRY and CDR2 SYGVKD. Trimming removed 5 bases from V and 4 bases from J; junction bases left unmatched: 3. The CDR3 sequence is 16 residues long.

The CDR3 DNA reads as TGTGCCAGCAGCTCGGTTCTTGACAGAGAGGCGCAAGGCTACACCTTC. It encodes CASSSVLDREAQGYTF. The genes are TRBV5-4 and TRBJ1-2, with D perhaps TRBD1 (5 bases). Trimming left V 3 bases short and J 8 bases short, with 23 bases between. This CDR3 contains 16 residues. Looked up from germline, CDR1 is SGHNT and CDR2 is YYREEE (reference sequence).

V is TRBV18 and J is TRBJ2-1; 8 bases agree with TRBD2. Germline CDR1 and CDR2: KGHSH and LQKENI. V was pared by 2 bases and J by 5 bases, with 2 bases of the junction left unmatched. The CDR3 spans 14 residues. The CDR3: CASSPAGGNNEQFF. In nucleotides, the CDR3 is TGTGCCAGCTCACCAGCGGGGGGCAACAATGAGCAGTTCTTC.

The chain carries TRBV9 and TRBJ1-2; D remains unclear. In germline, CDR1 is SGDLS, CDR2 YYNGEE. This CDR3 comprises 15 residues. Deletions cut 0 bases from V and 7 bases from J, with 16 bases between. This CDR3 reads CASSVGQDKKTGYTF. The CDR3 nucleotides are TGTGCCAGCAGCGTAGGGCAGGATAAGAAAACTGGCTACACCTTC.

This rearrangement joins TRBV5-1 to TRBJ1-3, with TRBD1 as a possible D gene (5 bases). The CDR3 spans 16 residues. Germline assignment: CDR1 SGHRS and CDR2 YFSETQ. V gave up 0 bases and J gave up 0 bases, with 10 bases separating them. The chain's CDR3 is CASSLGWGSSGNTIYF. CDR3 sequence (DNA): TGCGCCAGCAGCTTGGGATGGGGCTCCTCTGGAAACACCATATATTTT.

The chain has TRBV4-1 and TRBJ1-1, with D perhaps TRBD1 (6 bases). Trimming took 4 bases from V and 1 from J, leaving 10 bases between them. Germline V gene sequence: CDR1 MGHRA, CDR2 YSYEKL. The CDR3 extends over 14 amino acids. CDR3 sequence reads: CASSPETGNTEAFF. CDR3 DNA: TGCGCCAGCAGCCCCGAGACAGGGAACACTGAAGCTTTCTTT.

The V call is TRBV3-1 (or the pseudogene TRBV3-2), the J call TRBJ1-5, with TRBD1 as a possible D gene (5 bases). Deletions cut 1 base from V and 0 bases from J, with 10 bases between. CDR3 length: 16 amino acids. Germline-derived CDR1 and CDR2 are LGHDT and YNNKEL (reference sequence). The CDR3 region has the DNA TGTGCCAGCAGCCAAGCCCCTGGGGCTAGCAATCAGCCCCAGCATTTT. As protein: CASSQAPGASNQPQHF.

This chain uses TRBV7-9 with TRBJ2-2; possibly TRBD2 for D (6 bases). V lost 7 bases and J lost 5, with 20 bases in between. The CDR3 spans 16 residues. Germline V gene data show CDR1 as SEHNR and CDR2 as FQNEAQ (reference sequence). CDR3 protein: CASTQPRGPSTGELFF. The CDR3 region has the DNA TGTGCCAGCACCCAGCCGCGGGGACCTTCGACCGGGGAGCTGTTTTTT.

This sequence joins TRBV6-5 and TRBJ1-1; the D gene is possibly TRBD1 (6 bases). Germline values: CDR1 MNHEY, CDR2 SVGAGI. The CDR3 consists of 16 residues. The V gene lost 0 bases and the J gene lost 1 base, with 12 bases spanning the gap. The DNA of the CDR3 is TGTGCCAGCAGTTACTCCTATTTGGGGGCGAACACTGAAGCTTTCTTT. The encoded protein is CASSYSYLGANTEAFF.

The table lists this clone with a count of one. V and J are TRBV3-1 (or the pseudogene TRBV3-2) and TRBJ2-1, with a weak D call TRBD2 (7 bases). Trimming left V 0 bases short and J 5 bases short, with 14 bases between. The length of the CDR3 is 16 residues. The germline gives CDR1 LGHDT, CDR2 YNNKEL (reference sequence). The CDR3 DNA is TGTGCCAGCAGCCAAGAAGGGGGGGGCTGGGACAATGAGCAGTTCTTC. Encoded protein: CASSQEGGGWDNEQFF.

In this sample, this clone turned up a few times. This sequence joins TRBV18 and TRBJ2-5; D is possibly TRBD2 (5 bases). The V end lost 4 bases, the J end lost 5 bases, and 8 bases lay between the germline ends. The V gene's germline CDR1 is KGHSH and CDR2 LQKENI. This CDR3 is built from 12 residues. CDR3 sequence: CASSRERETQYF. The CDR3 nucleotides are TGTGCCAGCTCACGGGAGAGGGAGACCCAGTACTTC.

V usage is TRBV29-1 and J usage is TRBJ2-7; 10 bases match TRBD2. In germline, CDR1 is SQVTM, CDR2 ANQGSEA. With 6 bases clipped from V and 5 bases from J, the junction kept 10 bases outside the gene matches. The CDR3 runs to 14 residues. CDR3 amino acids: CSVQPSGGSNEQYF. The CDR3 bases are TGCAGCGTCCAACCTAGCGGGGGCTCTAACGAGCAGTACTTC.

The chain has TRBV4-1 and TRBJ1-1; TRBD1 might be the D (5 bases). Trimming pared 1 base from V and 4 bases from J, leaving 19 bases between. Germline V lookup: CDR1 MGHRA, CDR2 YSYEKL. This CDR3 comprises 17 residues. Here the CDR3 reads CASSQGLRYGASTEAFF. CDR3 nucleotides: TGCGCCAGCAGCCAAGGATTGAGATATGGGGCCAGCACTGAAGCTTTCTTT.

The J gene is TRBJ1-2, the V gene TRBV7-9, with D tentatively TRBD1 (5 bases). The CDR3 is 14 amino acids. Germline CDR1 is SEHNR and CDR2 is FQNEAQ (reference sequence). Trimming took off 1 base at V and 5 bases at J, with 11 bases between the two ends. The CDR3 region has the DNA TGTGCCAGCAGCTTAGGCCAGGGTCCGTATGGCTACACCTTC. Its protein product is CASSLGQGPYGYTF. The full variable domain, its missing parts supplied by reference TRBV7-9 and TRBJ1-2, is DTGVSQNPRHKITKRGQNVTFRCDPISEHNRLYWYRQTLGQGPEFLTYFQNEAQLEKSRLLSDRFSAERPKGSFSTLEIQRTEQGDSAMYLCASSLGQGPYGYTFGSGTRLTVV.

The chain links TRBV3-1 (or the pseudogene TRBV3-2) to TRBJ2-2; perhaps TRBD1 as D (6 bases). Trimming shortened V by 0 bases and J by 4 bases, and 9 bases separated the two germline ends. The CDR3 consists of 15 residues. CDR1 is LGHDT and CDR2 is YNNKEL in the germline V gene (reference sequence). CDR3: CASSQDRGFTGELFF. The CDR3 nucleotides read TGTGCCAGCAGCCAAGACAGGGGTTTCACCGGGGAGCTGTTTTTT.

The gene calls are TRBV28 and TRBJ1-5; D might be TRBD1 (6 bases). Looked up from germline, CDR1 is MDHEN and CDR2 is SYDVKM. The CDR3 is 14 amino acids. The ends were cut back, 7 bases at V and 5 bases at J, with 15 bases in the middle. CDR3 DNA: TGTGCCAGCACCCTAGGGGGTGCACATCAGCCCCAGCATTTT. It yields the protein CASTLGGAHQPQHF.

The J gene is TRBJ2-2, the V gene TRBV7-9; 7 positions agree with TRBD1. This CDR3 spans 15 amino acids. Germline CDR1 and CDR2: SEHNR and FQNEAQ (reference sequence). Trimming cost V 5 bases and J 3 bases; bases outside gene matches: 6. The chain's CDR3 is CASSLGQVDTGELFF. CDR3 sequence (DNA): TGTGCCAGCAGCCTAGGACAGGTTGACACCGGGGAGCTGTTTTTT.

This rearrangement joins TRBV5-4 to TRBJ2-3, with 7 positions matching TRBD1. There are 15 residues in the CDR3. Germline trimming cut 0 bases from V and 4 bases from J; bases unmatched to any gene: 5. Germline V gene data show CDR1 as SGHNT and CDR2 as YYREEE (reference sequence). The CDR3 spells CASSLVGGSADTQYF. The CDR3 DNA reads TGTGCCAGCAGCTTGGTAGGGGGCAGCGCAGATACGCAGTATTTT.

The genes are TRBV10-3 and TRBJ1-6; tentatively, D is TRBD1 (6 bases). The CDR3 spans 18 residues. V lost 3 bases and J 0 bases, leaving 15 bases between the germline ends. The germline V gene has CDR1 ENHRY and CDR2 SYGVKD. The CDR3 is CAISDTQGTSSYNSPLHF. The CDR3 nucleotides read TGTGCCATCAGTGATACACAGGGAACCAGCTCCTATAATTCACCCCTCCACTTT.

V and J are TRBV18 and TRBJ1-1; 9 bases agree with TRBD1. Trimming at V came to 1 base and at J to 5 bases, leaving 14 bases not matched to a gene. CDR1 is KGHSH, CDR2 LQKENI, per germline. The CDR3 runs to 18 residues. CDR3 in DNA: TGTGCCAGCTCACCACTCGGACAGGGGAGTAGTCGCAGAACTGAAGCTTTCTTT. This encodes CASSPLGQGSSRRTEAFF.

This chain uses TRBV10-3 with TRBJ1-6; 7 bases match TRBD1. CDR3 length equals 13 residues. The V gene's germline CDR1 is ENHRY and CDR2 SYGVKD. V lost 2 bases to trimming and J lost 10 bases; unmatched junction nucleotides: 2. The CDR3 spells CAISETGESPLHF. In nucleotides, the CDR3 is TGTGCCATCAGTGAGACAGGGGAATCACCCCTCCACTTT.

The gene calls are TRBV5-1 and TRBJ1-2, with a weak D call TRBD1 (5 bases). V was clipped by 2 bases and J by 8 bases, with 13 bases between them. From germline, CDR1 is SGHRS and CDR2 YFSETQ. The CDR3 covers 13 residues. The CDR3 sequence is CASSFQGREGYTF. The CDR3, as DNA: TGCGCCAGCAGCTTCCAGGGAAGAGAGGGCTACACCTTC.

The chain carries TRBV18 and TRBJ1-5; 7 nucleotides agree with TRBD1. The ends lost 6 bases at V and 3 bases at J; junction bases unmatched: 8. This CDR3 region has 15 residues. Germline CDR1 is KGHSH and CDR2 is LQKENI. DNA for the CDR3: TGTGCCAGCTCCAGAGGACAGGCCCCCAATCAGCCCCAGCATTTT. It yields the protein CASSRGQAPNQPQHF. Complete variable domain (other parts from reference TRBV18 and TRBJ1-5): NAGVMQNPRHLVRRRGQEARLRCSPMKGHSHVYWYRQLPEEGLKFMVYLQKENIIDESGMPKERFSAEFPKEGPSILRIQQVVRGDSAAYFCASSRGQAPNQPQHFGDGTRLSIL.

The CDR3 reads CASSFADRASGNTIYF. The CDR3 DNA is TGTGCCAGCAGCTTTGCGGACAGAGCCTCTGGAAACACCATATATTTT. The V and J genes are TRBV5-4 and TRBJ1-3, with D perhaps TRBD1 (6 bases). CDR3 length equals 16 residues. V was clipped by 2 bases and J by 0 bases, with 12 bases between them. Looked up from germline, CDR1 is SGHNT and CDR2 is YYREEE (reference sequence).

This rearrangement joins TRBV6-5 to TRBJ1-1, with 7 nucleotides matching TRBD1. The CDR3 sequence is 14 residues long. Germline assignment: CDR1 MNHEY and CDR2 SVGAGI. V dropped 5 bases and J dropped 0; count of bases not matched to a gene: 3. CDR3 sequence: CASSRQGLNTEAFF. The DNA of the CDR3 is TGTGCCAGCAGTCGACAGGGCTTGAACACTGAAGCTTTCTTT.

The chain links TRBV6-2 or TRBV6-3 to TRBJ1-1; 10 bases agree with TRBD1. This CDR3 has 14 amino acids. In germline, CDR1 is MNHEY, CDR2 SVGEGT. V shed 6 bases, J shed 4 bases, and the junction held 5 bases outside the gene matches. Here the CDR3 reads CASSTRTGGTEAFF. DNA for the CDR3: TGTGCCAGCAGCACCCGGACAGGGGGCACTGAAGCTTTCTTT.

V is TRBV5-1 and J is TRBJ1-1, with TRBD1 identical over 9 bases. The CDR3 consists of 15 residues. Germline V gene data show CDR1 as SGHRS and CDR2 as YFSETQ. V shed 4 bases, J shed 0 bases, and the junction held 4 bases outside the gene matches. CDR3 amino acids: CASSPGQGLNTEAFF. CDR3 coding DNA: TGCGCCAGCAGCCCCGGACAGGGGCTGAACACTGAAGCTTTCTTT.

This clone appeared once. The chain carries TRBV19 and TRBJ1-5; 7 nucleotides agree with TRBD1. From germline, CDR1 is LNHDA and CDR2 SQIVND (reference sequence). With V trimmed by 7 bases and J by 4 bases, 7 bases remained unmatched. The CDR3 has 14 residues. The CDR3 DNA is TGTGCCAGTATCGAGGGGGCGCGGAATCAGCCCCAGCATTTT. As protein: CASIEGARNQPQHF.

V and J are TRBV19 and TRBJ1-2; TRBD1 matches at 10 bases. The germline V gene encodes CDR1 LNHDA and CDR2 SQIVND (reference sequence). The CDR3 loop spans 14 amino acids. After removal of 10 bases from V and 4 bases from J, the junction contained 9 bases not matched to a gene. The CDR3 sequence is CATRTGTGVYGYTF. CDR3 DNA: TGTGCCACTAGGACCGGGACAGGGGTCTATGGCTACACCTTC. Supplemented by reference TRBV19 and TRBJ1-2, the full variable domain reads DGGITQSPKYLFRKEGQNVTLSCEQNLNHDAMYWYRQDPGQGLRLIYYSQIVNDFQKGDIAEGYSVSREKKESFPLTVTSAQKNPTAFYLCATRTGTGVYGYTFGSGTRLTVV.